A single sample gave rise to the 21 T cell receptor beta chains below, sequenced in a study of breast tumors, draining lymph nodes, adjacent tissues. MiXCR, applied by TCRdb to the multiplex PCR reads, yields one record per CDR3 protein. This repertoire shows about 130,000 distinct CDR3 sequences, 21% found once; its top ten account for 2% to 2.5%. Breast cancer patients provided tissue from their axillary draining lymph nodes. Specimen: axillary lymph node tissue. Receptor source: a female donor with breast cancer. Some clones in this sample may be carry-over from other donors' samples.

This clonotype was seen repeatedly, ten times or more. The chain joins TRBV28 to TRBJ2-7; 7 bases map to TRBD1. Germline assignment: CDR1 MDHEN and CDR2 SYDVKM. The ends lost 6 bases at V and 0 bases at J; junction bases unmatched: 5. This CDR3 has 14 amino acids. The CDR3, as DNA: TGTGCCAGCAGGCCCAGGGGGTTCTCCTACGAGCAGTACTTC. Amino acids: CASRPRGFSYEQYF.

In its sample, this clonotype was seen many times. The chain is built from TRBV10-3 and TRBJ2-1; 15 bases agree with TRBD2. Germline V gene sequence: CDR1 ENHRY, CDR2 SYGVKD. With 0 bases clipped from V and 11 bases from J, the junction kept 5 bases outside the gene matches. The CDR3 is 16 amino acids. In DNA, the CDR3 is TGTGCCATCAGTGAGTCGTGGACTAGCGGGAGGGCACAGCAGTTCTTC. It codes for CAISESWTSGRAQQFF.

This clonotype was seen at least ten times. The rearrangement uses TRBV20-1 and TRBJ2-3; 8 positions agree with TRBD2. V trimming: 3 bases; J trimming: 1 base; junction bases outside the gene matches: 18. The CDR3 sequence is 19 residues long. Germline-derived CDR1 and CDR2 are DFQATT and SNEGSKA (reference sequence). The CDR3 sequence: CSASDRGRLGPGGTDTQYF. In nucleotides, the CDR3 is TGCAGTGCTAGTGATCGCGGGAGGTTAGGGCCTGGGGGCACAGATACGCAGTATTTT.

V usage is TRBV28 and J usage is TRBJ1-5; unclear D gene. V was cut by 6 bases and J by 3 bases, with 15 bases left in between. In germline, CDR1 is MDHEN, CDR2 SYDVKM. The CDR3 contains 15 residues. The CDR3 DNA is TGTGCCAGCAGACCTCTTCGCGCTTACAATCAGCCCCAGCATTTT. It encodes CASRPLRAYNQPQHF.

As to this clonotype: A read error is possible here, since a much larger clone lies one base away. The rearrangement joins TRBV5-4 to TRBJ2-7, with 7 bases identical to TRBD1. Germline CDR1 reads SGHNT; CDR2 reads YYREEE (reference sequence). CDR3 length: 13 amino acids. CDR3 region: CASSPRDSSEQHF. CDR3 in DNA: TGTGCCAGCAGCCCCAGGGACAGCTCCGAGCAGCACTTC.

Ten or more counts support this clonotype. The genes are TRBV7-8 and TRBJ2-7, with 8 bases fitting TRBD2. The V gene end was trimmed by 2 bases and the J gene end by 5 bases; junction bases not matched to a gene: 8. Germline V gives CDR1 SGHVS, CDR2 FQNEAQ. The CDR3 spans 15 residues. The CDR3 nucleotides read TGTGCCAGCAGCTTATGGTCGGGAGGGCGCGACGAGCAGTACTTC. It codes for CASSLWSGGRDEQYF.

This rearrangement joins TRBV5-6 to TRBJ1-1; D ambiguous. This CDR3 is built from 17 residues. The V gene's germline CDR1 is SGHDT and CDR2 YYEEEE. Deletions cut 1 base from V and 4 bases from J, with 20 bases between. The CDR3 here is CASSLRFPMALGTEAFF. The CDR3 nucleotides are TGTGCCAGCAGCTTGCGTTTTCCGATGGCATTAGGCACTGAAGCTTTCTTT.

This clonotype was observed many times. The chain links TRBV28 to TRBJ2-5, with 12 bases fitting TRBD2. The V gene's germline CDR1 is MDHEN and CDR2 SYDVKM. The trim removed 6 bases at V and 5 bases at J, leaving 22 bases unmatched. CDR3 size: 20 residues. The CDR3 protein is CASRGIGGLAGATHRETQYF. CDR3 in DNA: TGTGCCAGCAGGGGAATTGGGGGACTAGCGGGCGCGACCCACCGGGAGACCCAGTACTTC.

The table lists this clonotype with many counts. The rearrangement joins TRBV4-1 to TRBJ2-7; 9 positions match TRBD2. Germline V gene sequence: CDR1 MGHRA, CDR2 YSYEKL. Trimming removed 1 base from V and 2 bases from J; junction bases left unmatched: 6. The CDR3 runs 16 residues. CDR3 nucleotides: TGCGCCAGCAGCCAAGGGGTTTGGACTAGCGCCTACGAGCAGTACTTC. It encodes CASSQGVWTSAYEQYF.

The rearrangement joins TRBV28 to TRBJ2-7; D remains ambiguous. CDR1 and CDR2 from the germline V gene are MDHEN and SYDVKM. V was cut by 1 base and J by 5 bases, with 9 bases left in between. The CDR3 contains 13 residues. As DNA, the CDR3 is TGTGCCAGCAGTTTATTCAGATCGGACGAGCAGTACTTC. This gives the protein CASSLFRSDEQYF.

Ten or more counts support this clonotype. The rearrangement links TRBV7-9 to TRBJ2-1, with TRBD2 matching over 11 bases. Unmatched junction bases numbered 3, after V lost 1 base and J lost 7 bases. The germline CDR1 and CDR2 sequences are SEHNR and FQNEAQ (reference sequence). The CDR3 runs 15 residues. The CDR3 region is CASSLELAGVNEQFF. Written as DNA, the CDR3 is TGTGCCAGCAGCTTAGAACTAGCGGGAGTGAATGAGCAGTTCTTC.

This clonotype has ten or more counts. The chain recombines TRBV12-3 or TRBV12-4 with TRBJ2-7, with 8 positions matching TRBD1. The CDR3 covers 13 residues. The J segment lost 6 bases and the V segment lost 5 bases, leaving 6 bases of the junction unmatched. CDR3 DNA: TGTGCCAGCAGTCGCGACAGGGGAGGCGAGCAGTACTTC. Protein sequence: CASSRDRGGEQYF.

This clonotype appeared a few times. The chain recombines TRBV7-8 with TRBJ2-4; 7 bases map to TRBD1. V gave up 0 bases and J gave up 8 bases; unmatched junction bases: 7. There are 15 residues in the CDR3. Germline values: CDR1 SGHVS, CDR2 FQNEAQ. The CDR3 spells CASSLATGLGDIQYF. The CDR3 DNA is TGTGCCAGCAGCTTAGCGACAGGGTTGGGTGACATTCAGTACTTC.

The chain joins TRBV7-9 to TRBJ1-1, with unresolved D. The CDR3 length is 15 residues. Trimming removed 5 bases at V and 2 bases at J, with 15 bases between. Germline V lookup: CDR1 SEHNR, CDR2 FQNEAQ (reference sequence). CDR3 in amino acids: CASSTFAGGNTEAFF. The DNA of the CDR3 is TGTGCCAGCAGCACCTTTGCGGGCGGAAACACTGAAGCTTTCTTT.

As regards this clonotype: A much larger clone sits a single nucleotide away, making a read error possible. The chain combines TRBV10-3 with TRBJ2-7; the D gene could be TRBD1 or TRBD2 (6 bases each). The CDR3 totals 13 residues. V was shortened by 6 bases and J by 6 bases, with 15 bases between the two germline ends. CDR1 is ENHRY and CDR2 is SYGVKD in the germline V gene. CDR3 sequence: CAIRQVGGREQYF. The CDR3 nucleotides read TGTGCCATCAGGCAGGTGGGGGGCCGCGAGCAGTACTTC.

This clonotype was detected only once. A read error may explain this, as a much larger clone is one base away. In DNA form, the CDR3 reads TGTGCCAGCGGCTCCCTGGGACAGGGGGAGTCTAATGAAAAACTGTTTTTT. Residues: CASGSLGQGESNEKLFF. The chain combines TRBV5-4 with TRBJ1-4, with TRBD1 matching 11 bases. The CDR3 sequence is 17 residues long. Germline assignment: CDR1 SGHNT and CDR2 YYREEE (reference sequence). Losses at the gene ends were 7 bases for V and 3 bases for J; bases not matched to a gene: 11.

Many counts were recorded for this clonotype. The chain employs TRBV24-1 and TRBJ1-4; 12 bases fit TRBD1. This CDR3 has 16 residues. With V trimmed by 4 bases and J by 10 bases, 9 bases remained unmatched. Per the germline V gene, CDR1 is KGHDR and CDR2 is SFDVKD. CDR3 region: CATSENTGQGAGKLFF. CDR3 coding DNA: TGTGCCACCAGTGAAAACACGGGACAGGGGGCAGGAAAACTGTTTTTT.

To note about this clonotype: A much larger clone differs by one base, so this may be a read error. The chain employs TRBV14 and TRBJ2-1; 7 nucleotides line up with TRBD1. The trim removed 2 bases at V and 4 bases at J, leaving 5 bases unmatched. The germline CDR1 and CDR2 sequences are SGHDN and FVKESK. The CDR3 is made up of 15 amino acids. The CDR3, as DNA: TGTGCCAGCAGCCAAAGGGACAGACTGTACAATGAGCAGTTCTTC. Encoded protein: CASSQRDRLYNEQFF.

This clonotype was picked up a small number of times. This could be a read error, since a much larger clone is one nucleotide away. The conserved phenylalanine or tryptophan normally closing the CDR3 is absent here, so this likely arose from a read error. The chain recombines TRBV15 with TRBJ2-7; D may match TRBD1 or TRBD2 (5 bases each). The CDR3 has 17 residues. Germline CDR1 is LNHNV and CDR2 is YYDKDF (reference sequence). V was trimmed by 3 bases and J by 6 bases, leaving 24 bases between them. CDR3 in DNA: TGTGCCACCAGCAGGGACCGGGACGCCCTTGTGAACCTCGAGCAGTACCTC. Residues: CATSRDRDALVNLEQYL.

In this sample, this clonotype turned up many times. The CDR3 sequence is CASSIRGIGELFF. The CDR3 DNA reads as TGTGCCAGTAGTATAAGGGGGATCGGGGAGCTGTTTTTT. The chain recombines TRBV19 with TRBJ2-2; a possible D gene is TRBD1 (6 bases). V lost 2 bases and J 7 bases, leaving 8 bases between the germline ends. Germline-derived CDR1 and CDR2 are LNHDA and SQIVND (reference sequence). The CDR3 has 13 amino acids.

Remarks on this clonotype: This clone may be a read error of a much larger clone one base away. V usage is TRBV19 and J usage is TRBJ2-7; D is unresolved. The CDR3 covers 14 residues. Trimming removed 0 bases at V and 3 bases at J, with 9 bases between. CDR1 is LNHDA, CDR2 SQIVND, per germline (reference sequence). In DNA, the CDR3 is TGTGCCAGTAGTATAGATCTATGCAGCTACGAGCAGTACTTC. The encoded protein is CASSIDLCSYEQYF. Drawing the rest from reference TRBV19 and TRBJ2-7, the complete variable domain is DGGITQSPKYLFRKEGQNVTLSCEQNLNHDAMYWYRQDPGQGLRLIYYSQIVNDFQKGDIAEGYSVSREKKESFPLTVTSAQKNPTAFYLCASSIDLCSYEQYFGPGTRLTVT.